This TCR beta chain was identified during a study of CD4+ T cells in melanoma. Notes on the study in general: CD8+ T cell, macrophage and B cell function reportedly correlated with neoantigen-specific CD4+ T cells. In melanoma, neoantigen-specific CD4+ T cells reportedly differed in differentiation state.

The repertoire was sequenced with immunoSEQ multiplex PCR; TCRdb's copy has only in-frame clones and lacks some. The repertoire has over 130,000 clones, 92% of them found once; the top ten carry about 1.5%. Of note for this clone: Its target is not known.

The CDR3 spans 10 residues. The V and J ends lost 8 bases and 6 bases respectively, with 8 bases between them. In germline, CDR1 is SNHLY, CDR2 FYNNEI. This clonotype originated in a human donor with melanoma. The rearrangement joins TRBV2 to TRBJ2-7; no clear D. CDR3 bases: TGTGCCAGCTCAACGGGCGAGCAGTACTTC. It translates to CASSTGEQYF.